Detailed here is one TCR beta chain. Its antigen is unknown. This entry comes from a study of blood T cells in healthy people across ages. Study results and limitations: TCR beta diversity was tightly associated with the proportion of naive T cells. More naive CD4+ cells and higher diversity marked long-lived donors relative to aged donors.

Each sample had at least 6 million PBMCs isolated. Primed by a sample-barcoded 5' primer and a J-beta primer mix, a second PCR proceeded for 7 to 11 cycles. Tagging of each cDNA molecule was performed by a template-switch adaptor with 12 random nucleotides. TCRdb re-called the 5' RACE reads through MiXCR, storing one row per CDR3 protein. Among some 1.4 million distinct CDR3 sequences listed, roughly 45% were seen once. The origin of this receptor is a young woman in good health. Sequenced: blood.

CDR3 residues: CASTGGYNEQFF. In nucleotides, the CDR3 is TGTGCCAGCACCGGTGGCTACAATGAGCAGTTCTTC. The chain carries TRBV6-1 and TRBJ2-1; no clear D. Germline CDR1 is MNHNS and CDR2 is SASEGT. The CDR3 loop spans 12 amino acids. V lost 7 bases, J lost 3 bases, and 7 bases lay in between.